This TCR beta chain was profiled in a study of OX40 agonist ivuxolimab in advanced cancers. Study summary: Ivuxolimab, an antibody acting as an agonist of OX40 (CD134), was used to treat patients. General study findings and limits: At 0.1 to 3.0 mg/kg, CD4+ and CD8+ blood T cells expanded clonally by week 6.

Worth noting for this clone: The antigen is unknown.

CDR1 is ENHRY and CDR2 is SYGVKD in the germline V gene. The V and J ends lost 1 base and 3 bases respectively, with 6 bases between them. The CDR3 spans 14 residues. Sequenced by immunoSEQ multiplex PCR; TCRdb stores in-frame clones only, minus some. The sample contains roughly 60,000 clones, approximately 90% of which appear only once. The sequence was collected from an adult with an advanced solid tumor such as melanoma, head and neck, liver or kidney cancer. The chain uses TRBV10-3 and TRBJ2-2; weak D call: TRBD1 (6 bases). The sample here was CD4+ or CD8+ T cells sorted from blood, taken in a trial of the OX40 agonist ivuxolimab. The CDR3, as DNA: TGTGCCATCAGTGAGTACAGGGACACCGGGGAGCTGTTTTTT. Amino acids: CAISEYRDTGELFF.